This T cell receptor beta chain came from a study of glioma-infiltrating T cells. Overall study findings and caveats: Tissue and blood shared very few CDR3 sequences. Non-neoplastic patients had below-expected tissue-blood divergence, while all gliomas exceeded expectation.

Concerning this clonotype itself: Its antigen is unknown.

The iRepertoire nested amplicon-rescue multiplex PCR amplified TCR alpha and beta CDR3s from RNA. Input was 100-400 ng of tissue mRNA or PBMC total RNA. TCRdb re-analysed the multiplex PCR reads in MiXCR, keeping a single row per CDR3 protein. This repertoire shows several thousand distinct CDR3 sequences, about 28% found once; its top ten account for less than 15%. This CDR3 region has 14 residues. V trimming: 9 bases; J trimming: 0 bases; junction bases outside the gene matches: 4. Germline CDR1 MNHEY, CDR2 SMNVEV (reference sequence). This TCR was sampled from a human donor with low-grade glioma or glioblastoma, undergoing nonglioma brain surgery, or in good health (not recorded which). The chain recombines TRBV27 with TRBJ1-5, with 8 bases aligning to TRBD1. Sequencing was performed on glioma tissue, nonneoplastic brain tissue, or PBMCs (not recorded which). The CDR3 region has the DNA TGTGCCAGTTGGACAGGGTATAGCAATCAGCCCCAGCATTTT. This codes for CASWTGYSNQPQHF.